Listed here are 18 T cell receptor beta chains from one sample, sequenced in a study of tissue T cells after allogeneic stem cell transplantation. Specified time point: mouse harvest day 14 after allogeneic transplant. Mouse grafts combined 10^7 T-cell-depleted bone marrow cells with 10^6 splenic CD5+ T cells. Profiling relied on immunoSEQ multiplex PCR, and the TCRdb table lists in-frame clones only, not all of them. The sample lists a few thousand clones; 40% to 55% were seen once. Input material: lymph node tissue. These receptor sequences come from a female BALB/c mouse given C57BL/6 T cells with graft-versus-host disease after an allogeneic hematopoietic cell transplant.

Remarks on this clone: Germline and genes: mouse. The read is 1 residue too short to cover the CDR3 end, so that end is filled in from the germline J gene. V gene TRBV20 combines with J gene TRBJ1-3, with D possibly TRBD1 on 5 matching bases. Germline V gene data show CDR1 as GFQATS and CDR2 as STVNSAI. There are 15 residues in the CDR3. The V end was cut by 0 bases, the J end by 0 bases, with 9 bases between. CDR3 residues: CGARDWGGSGNTLYF. Partial CDR3 DNA: TGTGGTGCTAGGGATTGGGGGGGTTCTGGAAATACGCTCTAT.

In the case of this clone: Here the gene names and germline are mouse. The read gets to within 1 residue of the CDR3 end, and the germline J gene fills in the rest. V usage is TRBV20 and J usage is TRBJ2-1; D not resolved. Germline CDR1 and CDR2: GFQATS and STVNSAI. V lost 0 bases to trimming and J lost 4 bases, with 7 bases between them. The CDR3 loop spans 13 amino acids. This CDR3 is CGARDPQYAEQFF. Incomplete CDR3 DNA: TGTGGTGCTAGGGATCCACAGTATGCTGAGCAGTTC.

Notes on this clone: Mouse names are used for the genes. Incomplete CDR3 DNA: TGTGCCAGCAAGGGAGACTGGGGGGTTAAAGACACCCAGTAC. Protein sequence: CASKGDWGVKDTQY. The CDR3 in full is CASKGDWGVKDTQYF. J is TRBJ2-5 and V is TRBV19; TRBD2 aligns across 10 bases. The read halts 1 residue ahead of the CDR3 end, with the missing end drawn from the germline J gene. The CDR3 spans 15 residues. The germline gives CDR1 FNHDT, CDR2 SITEND (reference sequence). V was pared by 6 bases and J by 4 bases, with 8 bases of the junction left unmatched.

By proportion, this clone is large (0.1 to 1%). The gene names here belong to mouse. The read terminates 1 residue before the CDR3 end, so the remaining end is supplied by the germline J gene. This chain connects TRBV26 to TRBJ2-7; 8 positions match TRBD1. The CDR3 is 14 amino acids. CDR1 and CDR2 (germline): KGHPV, FQNQEV (reference sequence). Trimming cost V 0 bases and J 7 bases; bases outside gene matches: 5. CDR3: CASSLSTGGEEQYF. CDR3 bases read: TGTGCCAGCAGTCTGTCCACAGGGGGAGAGGAACAGTAC. Full variable domain (remainder filled in from reference TRBV26 and TRBJ2-7): NSKVIQTPRYLVKGQGQKAKMRCIPEKGHPVVFWYQQNKNNEFKFLINFQNQEVLQQIDMTEKRFSAECPSNSPCSLEIQSSEAGDSALYLCASSLSTGGEEQYFGPGTRLTVL.

With respect to this clone: The gene names here belong to mouse. The sequence runs out 1 residue before the end of the CDR3; the remainder is reconstructed from the germline J gene. The chain has TRBV13-3 and TRBJ1-1; D perhaps matches TRBD1 (5 bases). Trimming removed 7 bases from V and 6 bases from J, with 10 bases in between. Germline loops: CDR1 NNHDY, CDR2 SYVADS. The CDR3 covers 11 residues. CDR3 residues: CASQGRAEVFF. Incomplete CDR3 DNA: TGTGCCAGCCAAGGCAGGGCAGAAGTCTTC.

This clone was detected a few times. Genes and germline come from the mouse. The read halts 1 residue ahead of the CDR3 end, with the missing end drawn from the germline J gene. The V call is TRBV23, the J call TRBJ1-4; the DNA was not compared with TRBD1, the D call given in the table. Germline lookup yields CDR1 KGHTA and CDR2 FQNQQP. There are 14 residues in the CDR3. CDR3 bases read: TGCTCCAGCAGTTCAGGGGGTTCCAACGAAAGATTATTT. It yields the protein CSSSSGGSNERLF. The full CDR3 protein reads CSSSSGGSNERLFF.

By share, this clone counts as large. The gene symbols are mouse symbols. The CDR3 loop is CASRDNSGNTLYF. Partial CDR3 DNA: TGTGCCAGCAGGGACAATTCTGGAAATACGCTCTAT. This rearrangement joins TRBV19 to TRBJ1-3, with D tentatively TRBD1 (5 bases). Coverage ceases 1 residue before the CDR3 finishes, and the germline J gene fills in the end. Trimming shortened V by 5 bases and J by 0 bases, and 6 bases separated the two germline ends. The V gene's germline CDR1 is FNHDT and CDR2 SITEND (reference sequence). The CDR3 is 13 amino acids.

This clone was counted a single time. These gene names are mouse names. The sequence runs out 1 residue before the end of the CDR3; the remainder is reconstructed from the germline J gene. The V gene is TRBV12-1, the J gene TRBJ2-4; 12 nucleotides match TRBD2. Trimming cost V 0 bases and J 3 bases; bases outside gene matches: 3. The germline gives CDR1 SGHSN, CDR2 HYEKVE. CDR3 length: 16 amino acids. The CDR3 loop reads CASSLDWGGAQNTLYF. CDR3 bases read: TGTGCCAGCTCTCTCGACTGGGGGGGCGCCCAAAACACCTTGTAC.

About this clone itself: The gene names here belong to mouse. With the read ending 1 residue before the CDR3 end, the germline J gene is used to fill in that end. The chain carries TRBV12-2 and TRBJ2-2, with TRBD2 identical over 13 bases. The junction had 0 bases not matched to a gene; V was cut back by 2 bases and J by 4 bases. The V gene's germline CDR1 is SGHLS and CDR2 HYDKME. The CDR3 length is 15 residues. Incomplete CDR3 DNA: TGTGCCAGCTCTCGGACTGGGGGGGCCACCGGGCAGCTCTAC. Translating it yields CASSRTGGATGQLY. The whole CDR3 reads CASSRTGGATGQLYF.

This clone was counted once. Mouse germline and gene names are used. The CDR3 end falls 1 residue outside the read, so it is completed with the germline J gene. V is TRBV5 and J is TRBJ2-1; TRBD1 agrees at 11 bases. V was clipped by 1 base and J by 1 base; unmatched bases: 6. CDR3 length: 18 amino acids. CDR1 and CDR2 (germline): LGHNA, YNLKQL (reference sequence). The CDR3 DNA, read in part, is TGTGCCAGCAGCCAAGGGGGACAGGGGGTGTGGAACTATGCTGAGCAGTTC. This translates into CASSQGGQGVWNYAEQF. The entire CDR3 sequence reads CASSQGGQGVWNYAEQFF.

A word on this clone: Gene names and germline match the mouse. Read coverage stops 1 residue before the CDR3 terminus; the germline J gene supplies the remainder. The J gene is TRBJ2-2, the V gene TRBV4; the match to TRBD1 covers 9 bases. The CDR3 is 14 residues long. Trimming at V came to 5 bases and at J to 2 bases, leaving 0 bases not matched to a gene. Germline CDR1 LGHDT, CDR2 YNNKQL (reference sequence). The CDR3 is CASSGTGNTGQLYF. Partial CDR3 DNA: TGTGCCAGCAGCGGGACAGGGAACACCGGGCAGCTCTAC. Full variable domain (missing parts from reference TRBV4 and TRBJ2-2): ETAVFQTPNYHVTQVGNEVSFNCKQTLGHDTMYWYKQDSKKLLKIMFSYNNKQLIVNETVPRRFSPQSSDKAHLNLRIKSVEPEDSAVYLCASSGTGNTGQLYFGEGSKLTVL.

On this clone itself: Gene labels here are mouse ones. The read finishes 1 residue shy of the CDR3 end, and the germline J gene is used to complete it. This chain joins TRBV12-2 and TRBJ2-7, with 10 positions matching TRBD2. Germline-derived CDR1 and CDR2 are SGHLS and HYDKME. This CDR3 is 14 amino acids long. Germline trimming cut 6 bases from V and 0 bases from J; bases unmatched to any gene: 4. The DNA read from the CDR3 is TGTGCCAGCAGTGACTGGGGGGACTCCTATGAACAGTAC. Its translation: CASSDWGDSYEQY. The entire CDR3 protein reads CASSDWGDSYEQYF.

Of note for this clone: Mouse names are used for the genes. Read coverage stops 1 residue before the CDR3 terminus; the germline J gene supplies the remainder. The chain is built from TRBV31 and TRBJ2-2, with D unclear. The CDR3 totals 14 residues. In germline, CDR1 is GKSSPN, CDR2 SITVG. V lost 0 bases and J 0 bases, leaving 5 bases between the germline ends. CDR3 bases read: TGTGCCTGGAGTCTTTTGTCAAACACCGGGCAGCTCTAC. Translated: CAWSLLSNTGQLY. The full CDR3 protein reads CAWSLLSNTGQLYF.

This clone was detected only a few times. Gene names refer to mouse genes. The read falls 1 residue short of the CDR3 end, and the missing part is taken from the germline J gene. The V and J genes are TRBV26 and TRBJ2-4, with 7 bases aligning to TRBD1. Germline lookup yields CDR1 KGHPV and CDR2 FQNQEV (reference sequence). V shed 1 base, J shed 0 bases, and the junction held 1 base outside the gene matches. This CDR3 spans 15 amino acids. The covered CDR3 bases are TGTGCCAGCAGTCTGTGGGACAGTAGTCAAAACACCTTGTAC. Protein: CASSLWDSSQNTLY. The full CDR3 protein is CASSLWDSSQNTLYF.

This clone was recorded once. The genes and germline here are from mouse. The sequence runs out 1 residue before the end of the CDR3; the remainder is reconstructed from the germline J gene. The sample has other DNA sequences that encode this CDR3 too. The chain joins TRBV26 to TRBJ2-1; a weak D match, TRBD1 (6 bases). The CDR3 length is 13 residues. The germline gives CDR1 KGHPV, CDR2 FQNQEV (reference sequence). Trimming took 5 bases from V and 6 from J, leaving 11 bases between them. The CDR3 is CASSGTILAEQFF. The covered CDR3 bases are TGTGCCAGCAGTGGGACAATTCTTGCTGAGCAGTTC. Supplemented by reference TRBV26 and TRBJ2-1, the full variable domain reads NSKVIQTPRYLVKGQGQKAKMRCIPEKGHPVVFWYQQNKNNEFKFLINFQNQEVLQQIDMTEKRFSAECPSNSPCSLEIQSSEAGDSALYLCASSGTILAEQFFGPGTRLTVL.

In its sample, this clone was seen a few times. The genes and germline here are from mouse. Read data end 1 residue before the CDR3 end; the end is taken from the germline J gene. This chain uses TRBV26 with TRBJ2-4; D is perhaps TRBD2 (6 bases). Germline CDR1 is KGHPV and CDR2 is FQNQEV (reference sequence). Trimming left V 5 bases short and J 0 bases short, with 9 bases between. The CDR3 spans 14 residues. CDR3 in amino acids: CASSFDWSQNTLYF. The sequenced CDR3 bases are TGTGCCAGCAGTTTTGACTGGAGTCAAAACACCTTGTAC.

In the case of this clone: The gene symbols are mouse symbols. The CDR3 reads CASSGQGNSDYTF. The CDR3 DNA, read in part, is TGTGCCAGCAGCGGACAGGGGAACTCCGACTACACC. The rearrangement joins TRBV3 to TRBJ1-2, with 9 bases lining up with TRBD1. The CDR3 is cut off 1 residue early in the read; its end comes from the germline J gene. The V gene's germline CDR1 is SNHLY and CDR2 FYNGKV (reference sequence). The CDR3 extends over 13 amino acids. V trimming: 5 bases; J trimming: 2 bases; junction bases outside the gene matches: 0.

This clone showed up just a few times. Gene names denote mouse genes. The read terminates 1 residue before the CDR3 end, so the remaining end is supplied by the germline J gene. The V call is TRBV15, the J call TRBJ1-1; 8 bases are shared with TRBD1. Germline-derived CDR1 and CDR2 are SGHND and FRSKSL. The length of the CDR3 is 15 residues. Germline trimming cut 0 bases from V and 4 bases from J; bases unmatched to any gene: 4. The part of the CDR3 DNA that was read is TGTGCCAGCAGTTTAGCGCCAGGGGGCAGCACAGAAGTCTTC. Translating it yields CASSLAPGGSTEVF. The whole CDR3 protein is CASSLAPGGSTEVFF.